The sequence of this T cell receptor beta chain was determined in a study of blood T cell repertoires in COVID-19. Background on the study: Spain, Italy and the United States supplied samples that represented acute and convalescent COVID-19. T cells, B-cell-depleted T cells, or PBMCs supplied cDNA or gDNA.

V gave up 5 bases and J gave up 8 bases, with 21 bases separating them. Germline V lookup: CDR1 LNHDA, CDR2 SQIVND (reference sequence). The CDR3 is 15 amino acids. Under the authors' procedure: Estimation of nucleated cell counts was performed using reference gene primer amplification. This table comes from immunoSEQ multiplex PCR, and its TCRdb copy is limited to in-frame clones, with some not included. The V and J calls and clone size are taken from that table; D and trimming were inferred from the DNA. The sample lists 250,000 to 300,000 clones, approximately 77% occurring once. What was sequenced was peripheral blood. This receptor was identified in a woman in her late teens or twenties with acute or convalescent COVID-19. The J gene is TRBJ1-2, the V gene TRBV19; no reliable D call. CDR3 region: CASSLDGKGVGGYTF. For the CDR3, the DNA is TGTGCCAGTAGTCTTGACGGGAAGGGCGTGGGAGGCTACACCTTC.